The clone carrying this T cell receptor (beta chain) was detected only once. Germline lookup yields CDR1 LGHDT and CDR2 YNNKEL (reference sequence). The CDR3 spans 15 residues. V shed 4 bases and J 2 bases; nucleotides not matched to a gene: 4. In the source study's methods: Amplifying reference gene primers gave estimates of nucleated cell counts. The table came from immunoSEQ multiplex PCR; TCRdb's copy has only in-frame clones and leaves some out. V and J calls and clone size are as listed in that table; D and trimming were resolved from the DNA. Of a few hundred thousand clones listed, under 90% are singletons. The record originates from a study of blood T cell repertoires in COVID-19.

This sequence originates from a middle-aged man with acute or convalescent COVID-19. The specimen was peripheral blood. The chain is built from TRBV3-1 (or the pseudogene TRBV3-2) and TRBJ2-2; 7 bases are shared with TRBD1. The CDR3 DNA reads as TGTGCCAGCAGCCTGGGACAGTCTAACACCGGGGAGCTGTTTTTT. Its protein is CASSLGQSNTGELFF.